This section outlines one TCR beta chain sequence together with its context. What it binds is unknown. Sequencing used immunoSEQ multiplex PCR; TCRdb keeps in-frame clones, though not all of them. The sample lists a few hundred thousand clones; about 92% were seen once. The CDR3 sequence is 12 residues long. Germline V lookup: CDR1 MNHEY, CDR2 SVGAGI. V gave up 8 bases and J gave up 4 bases, with 11 bases separating them. These data are taken from a study of cytomegalovirus exposure and HLA in healthy donors. Whole-study findings and limits: Among TCR beta chains, those listed as cytomegalovirus-associated numbered fewer than 200.

From the 120-subject validation cohort, which was separate from the approximately 700-subject first cohort, the donors were drawn. This receptor was identified in a woman in her twenties or thirties in good health and CMV-seronegative. Sequencing was performed on PBMCs. This chain uses TRBV6-5 with TRBJ1-1, with a tentative D call TRBD1 (5 bases). The chain's CDR3 is CASLGVGTEAFF. DNA of the CDR3: TGTGCCAGCTTGGGGGTGGGCACTGAAGCTTTCTTT.